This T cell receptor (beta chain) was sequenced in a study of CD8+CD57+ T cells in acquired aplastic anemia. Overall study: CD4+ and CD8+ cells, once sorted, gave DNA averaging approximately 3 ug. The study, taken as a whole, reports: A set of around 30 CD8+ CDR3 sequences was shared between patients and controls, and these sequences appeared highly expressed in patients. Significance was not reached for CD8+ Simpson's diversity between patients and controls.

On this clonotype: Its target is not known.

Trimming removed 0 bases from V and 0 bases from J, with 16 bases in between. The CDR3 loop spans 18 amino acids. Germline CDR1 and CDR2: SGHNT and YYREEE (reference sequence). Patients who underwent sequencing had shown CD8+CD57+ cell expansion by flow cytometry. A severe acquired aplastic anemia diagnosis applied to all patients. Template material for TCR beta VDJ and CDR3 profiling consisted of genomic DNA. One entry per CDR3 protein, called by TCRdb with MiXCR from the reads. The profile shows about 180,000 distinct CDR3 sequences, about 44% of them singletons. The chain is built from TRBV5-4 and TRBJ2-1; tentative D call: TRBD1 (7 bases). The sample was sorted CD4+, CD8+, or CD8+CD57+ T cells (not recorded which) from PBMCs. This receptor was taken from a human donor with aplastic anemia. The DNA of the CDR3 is TGTGCCAGCAGCTTGGGAGGGGGCGGGACGAGCTCCTACAATGAGCAGTTCTTC. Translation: CASSLGGGGTSSYNEQFF.